The 10 T cell receptor beta chains given below trace back to one sample, sequenced in a study of blood T cell repertoires in COVID-19. Assay used: immunoSEQ multiplex PCR; TCRdb lists only in-frame clones, some missing. The table records about 240,000 clones, 75% to 85% of them present only once. Material for sequencing was peripheral blood. Receptors were obtained from a woman in her 70s with acute or convalescent COVID-19.

The V call is TRBV4-3, the J call TRBJ1-5, with TRBD1 identical over 9 bases. The germline V gene encodes CDR1 LGHNA and CDR2 YSLEER. V gave up 0 bases and J gave up 7 bases; unmatched junction bases: 10. The CDR3 covers 17 residues. The CDR3 sequence is CASSQDPGTGFGQPQHF. The CDR3 region has the DNA TGCGCCAGCAGCCAAGATCCTGGGACAGGGTTCGGGCAGCCCCAGCATTTT.

The genes are TRBV7-9 and TRBJ1-1; D is perhaps TRBD1 (6 bases). This CDR3 contains 14 residues. Germline CDR1 and CDR2: SEHNR and FQNEAQ (reference sequence). The ends were cut back, 6 bases at V and 6 bases at J, with 17 bases in the middle. This CDR3 reads CASSLRGGSPEAFF. The CDR3 coding sequence is TGTGCCAGCAGTCTCAGAGGGGGTTCCCCTGAAGCTTTCTTT.

CDR3 sequence: CASRDRNNSPLHF. CDR3 DNA: TGTGCCAGCAGGGACAGGAATAATTCACCCCTCCACTTT. The chain couples TRBV25-1 to TRBJ1-6; 7 bases are a match to TRBD1. Germline lookup yields CDR1 MGHDK and CDR2 SYGVNS. After removal of 6 bases from V and 5 bases from J, the junction contained 1 base not matched to a gene. The CDR3 runs to 13 residues. Together with reference TRBV25-1 and TRBJ1-6, the CDR3 gives the full variable domain: EADIYQTPRYLVIGTGKKITLECSQTMGHDKMYWYQQDPGMELHLIHYSYGVNSTEKGDLSSESTVSRIRTEHFPLTLESARPSHTSQYLCASRDRNNSPLHFGNGTRLTVT.

The chain combines TRBV2 with TRBJ1-5; D possibly corresponds to TRBD1 (5 bases). Germline CDR1 SNHLY, CDR2 FYNNEI. The CDR3 is made up of 14 amino acids. Trimming cost V 4 bases and J 5 bases, with 12 bases left between them. The CDR3 region has the DNA TGTGCCAGCAGTGTAGGGCAGGGCCATCAGCCCCAGCATTTT. This encodes CASSVGQGHQPQHF. The full variable domain, with the rest looked up from reference TRBV2 and TRBJ1-5, is EPEVTQTPSHQVTQMGQEVILRCVPISNHLYFYWYRQILGQKVEFLVSFYNNEISEKSEIFDDQFSVERPDGSNFTLKIRSTKLEDSAMYFCASSVGQGHQPQHFGDGTRLSIL.

This clone was seen only a few times. The CDR3 nucleotides read TGTGCCAGCAGTCTGGGGAGCTCTGGAAACACCATATATTTT. This encodes CASSLGSSGNTIYF. This rearrangement joins TRBV25-1 to TRBJ1-3; no definite D call. This CDR3 is built from 14 residues. The ends were cut back, 5 bases at V and 0 bases at J, with 8 bases in the middle. Germline lookup yields CDR1 MGHDK and CDR2 SYGVNS.

In DNA, the CDR3 is TGTGCCAGCTCACCTTCACAGGGGGGTGAAAAACTGTTTTTT. Protein sequence: CASSPSQGGEKLFF. The chain recombines TRBV18 with TRBJ1-4, with 8 bases fitting TRBD1. V lost 3 bases to trimming and J lost 7 bases; unmatched junction nucleotides: 4. The CDR3 is 14 amino acids. In germline, CDR1 is KGHSH, CDR2 LQKENI. Complete variable domain (other parts from reference TRBV18 and TRBJ1-4): NAGVMQNPRHLVRRRGQEARLRCSPMKGHSHVYWYRQLPEEGLKFMVYLQKENIIDESGMPKERFSAEFPKEGPSILRIQQVVRGDSAAYFCASSPSQGGEKLFFGSGTQLSVL.

In its sample, this clone was seen a few times. The CDR3 coding sequence is TGTGCCAGCAGCTCGGACAGGGGCACTGAAGCTTTCTTT. Its translation is CASSSDRGTEAFF. This chain links TRBV12-3 or TRBV12-4 with TRBJ1-1, with 9 bases identical to TRBD1. V was pared by 6 bases and J by 4 bases, with 3 bases of the junction left unmatched. This CDR3 contains 13 residues.

V gene TRBV10-3 combines with J gene TRBJ1-1; TRBD1 might be the D (6 bases). Per germline, CDR1 ENHRY and CDR2 SYGVKD. The V gene lost 10 bases and the J gene lost 0 bases, with 12 bases spanning the gap. The CDR3 consists of 13 residues. The CDR3 DNA reads TGTGCCACCCGGGACAATCTGAACACTGAAGCTTTCTTT. Its translation is CATRDNLNTEAFF.

The chain links TRBV19 to TRBJ2-5; possible D gene TRBD2, 5 bases. Germline V CDR1 and CDR2: LNHDA, SQIVND (reference sequence). Trimming removed 4 bases at V and 5 bases at J, with 17 bases between. The CDR3 length is 15 residues. The CDR3 loop reads CASSKRAGTRETQYF. In nucleotides, the CDR3 is TGTGCCAGTAGTAAAAGGGCGGGTACACGTGAGACCCAGTACTTC. The full variable domain, in which reference TRBV19 and TRBJ2-5 provide the parts outside the CDR3, is DGGITQSPKYLFRKEGQNVTLSCEQNLNHDAMYWYRQDPGQGLRLIYYSQIVNDFQKGDIAEGYSVSREKKESFPLTVTSAQKNPTAFYLCASSKRAGTRETQYFGPGTRLLVL.

Note on this clone: The sample has other DNA sequences that encode this CDR3 too. V and J are TRBV10-1 and TRBJ1-2, with a weak D call TRBD1 (6 bases). Germline V gene lookup returns CDR1 WNHNN and CDR2 SYGVQD (reference sequence). This CDR3 contains 13 residues. Trimming took off 5 bases at V and 2 bases at J, with 9 bases between the two ends. CDR3 sequence: CASSPGGNYGYTF. DNA for the CDR3: TGCGCCAGCAGTCCTGGGGGCAACTATGGCTACACCTTC.